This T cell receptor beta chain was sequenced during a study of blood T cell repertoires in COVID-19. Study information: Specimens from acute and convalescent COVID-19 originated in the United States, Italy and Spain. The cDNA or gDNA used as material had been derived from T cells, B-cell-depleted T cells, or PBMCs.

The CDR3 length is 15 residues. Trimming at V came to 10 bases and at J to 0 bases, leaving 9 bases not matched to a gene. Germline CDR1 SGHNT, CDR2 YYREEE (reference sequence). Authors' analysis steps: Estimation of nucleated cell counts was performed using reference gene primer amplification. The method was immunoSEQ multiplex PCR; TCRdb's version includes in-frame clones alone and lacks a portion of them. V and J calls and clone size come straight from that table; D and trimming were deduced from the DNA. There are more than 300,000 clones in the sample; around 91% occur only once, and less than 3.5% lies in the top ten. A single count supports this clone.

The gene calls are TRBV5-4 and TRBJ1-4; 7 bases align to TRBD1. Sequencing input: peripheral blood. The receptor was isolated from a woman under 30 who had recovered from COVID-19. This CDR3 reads CASTGDLATNEKLFF. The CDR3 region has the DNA TGTGCCTCCACAGGGGACCTTGCAACTAATGAAAAACTGTTTTTT.